This T cell receptor beta chain was obtained from a study of T cell responses to AZD1222 COVID-19 vaccine. Per germline, CDR1 SGHRS and CDR2 YFSETQ. Trimming removed 4 bases from V and 4 bases from J; junction bases left unmatched: 4. CDR3 length: 15 amino acids. Repertoires were generated with immunoSEQ multiplex PCR, while TCRdb's copy carries only in-frame clones and drops some. Of 120,000 or so clones listed, 90% are singletons. The TCR comes from an adult in good health. The chain is built from TRBV5-1 and TRBJ2-1; 11 bases match TRBD2. Sequenced material: peripheral blood, taken on day 0 of AZD1222 vaccination. CDR3 in amino acids: CASSPGLAGYNEQFF. Written as DNA, the CDR3 is TGCGCCAGCAGCCCTGGACTAGCGGGTTACAATGAGCAGTTCTTC.